The source of this T cell receptor beta chain is a study of shared clonotypes between healthy human individuals. TCRdb's table, derived via immunoSEQ multiplex PCR, lists solely in-frame clones and lacks some. Of under 2,500,000 clones listed, 90% to 97% are singletons. The germline V gene encodes CDR1 LNHDA and CDR2 SQIVND (reference sequence). V was trimmed by 5 bases and J by 6 bases, leaving 10 bases between them. CDR3 length: 13 amino acids. This clone has just one count. The TCR sequence derives from a man aged 18-30 years in good health. The V gene is TRBV19, the J gene TRBJ1-4, with D possibly TRBD1 on 5 matching bases. Input material: naive CD4+ T cells sorted from blood. The subset here: CD45RA+ positively selected. CDR3 sequence: CASSPGPYEKLFF. The CDR3 coding sequence is TGTGCCAGTAGTCCGGGACCCTATGAAAAACTGTTTTTT.